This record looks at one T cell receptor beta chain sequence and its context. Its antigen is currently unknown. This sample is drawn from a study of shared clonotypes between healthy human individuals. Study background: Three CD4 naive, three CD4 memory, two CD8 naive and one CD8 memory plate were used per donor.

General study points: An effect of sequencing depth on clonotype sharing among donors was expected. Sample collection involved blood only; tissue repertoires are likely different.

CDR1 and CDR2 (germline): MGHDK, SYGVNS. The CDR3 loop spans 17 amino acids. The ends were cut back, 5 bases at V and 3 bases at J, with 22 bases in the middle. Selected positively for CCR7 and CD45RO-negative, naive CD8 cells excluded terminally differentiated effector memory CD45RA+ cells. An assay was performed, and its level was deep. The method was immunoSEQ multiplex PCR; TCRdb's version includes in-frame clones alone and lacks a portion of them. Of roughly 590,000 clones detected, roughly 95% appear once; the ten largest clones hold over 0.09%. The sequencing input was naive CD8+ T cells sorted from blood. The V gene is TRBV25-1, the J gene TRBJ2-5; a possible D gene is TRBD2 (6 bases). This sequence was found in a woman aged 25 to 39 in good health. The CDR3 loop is CASSRDSTTNLEETQYF. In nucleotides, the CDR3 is TGTGCCAGCAGTCGGGACTCCACCACGAACCTTGAAGAGACCCAGTACTTC.